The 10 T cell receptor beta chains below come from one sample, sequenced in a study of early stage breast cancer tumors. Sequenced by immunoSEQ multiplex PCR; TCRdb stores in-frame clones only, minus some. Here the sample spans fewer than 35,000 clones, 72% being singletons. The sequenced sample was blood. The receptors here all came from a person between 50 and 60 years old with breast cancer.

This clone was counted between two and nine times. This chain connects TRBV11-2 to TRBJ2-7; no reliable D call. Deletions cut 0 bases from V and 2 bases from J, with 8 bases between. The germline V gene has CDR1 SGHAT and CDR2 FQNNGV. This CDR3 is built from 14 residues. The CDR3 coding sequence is TGTGCCAGCAGCTTAGATGTGGGTGCCTACGAGCAGTACTTC. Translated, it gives CASSLDVGAYEQYF.

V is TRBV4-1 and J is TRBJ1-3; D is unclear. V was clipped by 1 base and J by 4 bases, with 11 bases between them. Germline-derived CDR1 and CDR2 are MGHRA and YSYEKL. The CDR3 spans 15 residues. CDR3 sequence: CASSQVEQFGNTIYF. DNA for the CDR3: TGCGCCAGCAGCCAAGTGGAACAATTCGGAAACACCATATATTTT.

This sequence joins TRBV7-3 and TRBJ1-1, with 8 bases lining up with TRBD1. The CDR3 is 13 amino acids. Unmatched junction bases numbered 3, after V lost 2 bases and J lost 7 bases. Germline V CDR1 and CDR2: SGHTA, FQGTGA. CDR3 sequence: CASSLQQGVEAFF. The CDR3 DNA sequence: TGTGCCAGCAGCTTACAACAGGGGGTTGAAGCTTTCTTT.

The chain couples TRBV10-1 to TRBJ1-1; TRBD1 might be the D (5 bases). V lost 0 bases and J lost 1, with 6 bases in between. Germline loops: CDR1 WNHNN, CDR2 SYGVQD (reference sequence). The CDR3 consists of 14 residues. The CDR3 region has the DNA TGCGCCAGCAGTGAGTCCGGGACGAACACTGAAGCTTTCTTT. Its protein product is CASSESGTNTEAFF.

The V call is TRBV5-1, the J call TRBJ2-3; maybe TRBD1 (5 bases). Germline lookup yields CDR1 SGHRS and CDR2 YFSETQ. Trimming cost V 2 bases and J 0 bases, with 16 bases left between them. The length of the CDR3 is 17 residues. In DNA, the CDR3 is TGCGCCAGCAGCTTCGGACACCCTATCCGGAGCACAGATACGCAGTATTTT. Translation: CASSFGHPIRSTDTQYF. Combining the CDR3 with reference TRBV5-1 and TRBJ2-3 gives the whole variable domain KAGVTQTPRYLIKTRGQQVTLSCSPISGHRSVSWYQQTPGQGLQFLFEYFSETQRNKGNFPGRFSGRQFSNSRSEMNVSTLELGDSALYLCASSFGHPIRSTDTQYFGPGTRLTVL.

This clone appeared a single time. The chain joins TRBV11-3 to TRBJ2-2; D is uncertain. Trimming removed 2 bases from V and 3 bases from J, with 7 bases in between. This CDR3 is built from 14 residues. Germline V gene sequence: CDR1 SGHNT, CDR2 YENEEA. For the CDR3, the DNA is TGTGCCAGCAGCTTACGGACCGACACCGGGGAGCTGTTTTTT. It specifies CASSLRTDTGELFF.

CDR3 coding DNA: TGTGCCACCAGCAGAGATGACGGGCAGATCAATCAGCCCCAGCATTTT. It yields the protein CATSRDDGQINQPQHF. The rearrangement uses TRBV15 and TRBJ1-5; D not resolved. The V and J ends lost 0 bases and 3 bases respectively, with 12 bases between them. This CDR3 is 16 amino acids long. Germline V gene lookup returns CDR1 LNHNV and CDR2 YYDKDF (reference sequence).

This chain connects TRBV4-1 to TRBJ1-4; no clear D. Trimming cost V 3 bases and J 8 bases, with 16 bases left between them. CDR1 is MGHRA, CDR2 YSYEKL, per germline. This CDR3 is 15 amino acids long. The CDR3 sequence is CASSHPGEVGEKLFF. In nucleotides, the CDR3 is TGCGCCAGCAGCCATCCCGGGGAGGTAGGAGAAAAACTGTTTTTT.

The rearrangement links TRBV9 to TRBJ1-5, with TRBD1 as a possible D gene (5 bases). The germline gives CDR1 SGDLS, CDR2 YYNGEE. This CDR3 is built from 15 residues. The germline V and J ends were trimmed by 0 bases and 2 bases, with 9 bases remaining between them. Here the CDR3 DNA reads TGTGCCAGCAGCGTAGATGGGGGTCGCAATCAGCCCCAGCATTTT. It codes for CASSVDGGRNQPQHF. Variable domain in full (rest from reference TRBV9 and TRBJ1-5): DSGVTQTPKHLITATGQRVTLRCSPRSGDLSVYWYQQSLDQGLQFLIQYYNGEERAKGNILERFSAQQFPDLHSELNLSSLELGDSALYFCASSVDGGRNQPQHFGDGTRLSIL.

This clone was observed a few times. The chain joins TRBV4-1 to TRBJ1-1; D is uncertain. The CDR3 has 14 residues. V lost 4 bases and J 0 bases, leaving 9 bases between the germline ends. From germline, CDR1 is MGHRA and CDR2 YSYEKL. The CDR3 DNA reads TGCGCCAGCAGCCTCCTTAATATGAACACTGAAGCTTTCTTT. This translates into CASSLLNMNTEAFF.